In this sample, the clone carrying this T cell receptor beta chain turned up a few times. The source of the sample is a study of blood T cells in healthy people across ages. PCR was performed a second time for 7 to 11 cycles using a sample-barcoded 5' primer and a J-beta primer mix. Tagging of each cDNA molecule was performed by a template-switch adaptor with 12 random nucleotides. TCRdb reprocessed the 5' RACE reads with MiXCR, giving one entry per CDR3 protein. The repertoire holds about 1.7 million distinct CDR3 sequences, about 30% seen once, with less than 9.5% in the top ten. The CDR3 has 13 residues. Germline-derived CDR1 and CDR2 are LNHDA and SQIVND (reference sequence). The trim removed 4 bases at V and 8 bases at J, leaving 5 bases unmatched.

The rearrangement links TRBV19 to TRBJ1-2, with 9 bases matching TRBD1. This clonotype was obtained from a woman aged 30 to 39 in good health. The sequencing input was blood. The CDR3 DNA reads as TGTGCCAGTAGTAACCCGGACAGGGGCGGCTACACCTTC. Translation gives CASSNPDRGGYTF.